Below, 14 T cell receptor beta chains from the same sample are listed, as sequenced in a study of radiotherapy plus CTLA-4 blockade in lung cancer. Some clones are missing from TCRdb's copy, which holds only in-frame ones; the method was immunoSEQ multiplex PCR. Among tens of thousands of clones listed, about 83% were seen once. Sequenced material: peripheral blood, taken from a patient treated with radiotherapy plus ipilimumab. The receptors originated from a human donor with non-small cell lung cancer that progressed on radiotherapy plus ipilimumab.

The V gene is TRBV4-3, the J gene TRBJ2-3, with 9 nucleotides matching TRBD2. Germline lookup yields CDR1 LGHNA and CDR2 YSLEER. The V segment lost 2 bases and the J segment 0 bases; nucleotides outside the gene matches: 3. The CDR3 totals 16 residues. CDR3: CASSQFSGGSTDTQYF. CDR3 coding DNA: TGCGCCAGCAGCCAATTTAGCGGGGGTAGCACAGATACGCAGTATTTT.

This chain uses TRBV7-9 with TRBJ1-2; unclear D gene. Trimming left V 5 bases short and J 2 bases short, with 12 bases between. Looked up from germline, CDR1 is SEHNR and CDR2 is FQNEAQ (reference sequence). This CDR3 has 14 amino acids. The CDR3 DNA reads TGTGCCAGCAGCCGCCCCCAAGGGAACTATGGCTACACCTTC. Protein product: CASSRPQGNYGYTF.

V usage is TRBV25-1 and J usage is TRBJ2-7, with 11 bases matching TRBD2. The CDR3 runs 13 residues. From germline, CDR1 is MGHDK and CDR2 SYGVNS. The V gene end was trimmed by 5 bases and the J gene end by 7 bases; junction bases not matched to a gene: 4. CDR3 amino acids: CASSLAGGPEQYF. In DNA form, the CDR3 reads TGTGCCAGCAGTCTAGCGGGGGGTCCGGAGCAGTACTTC.

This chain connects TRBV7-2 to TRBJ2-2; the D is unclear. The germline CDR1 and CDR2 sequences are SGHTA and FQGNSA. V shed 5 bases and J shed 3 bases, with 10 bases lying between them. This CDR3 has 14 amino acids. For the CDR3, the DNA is TGTGCCAGCAGCGTCCGACTCGACACCGGGGAGCTGTTTTTT. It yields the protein CASSVRLDTGELFF.

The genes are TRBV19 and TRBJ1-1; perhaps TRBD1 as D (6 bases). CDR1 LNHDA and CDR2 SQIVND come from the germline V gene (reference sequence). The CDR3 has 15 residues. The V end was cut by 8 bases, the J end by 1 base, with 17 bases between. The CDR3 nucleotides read TGTGCCAGTCTCAAGGACTGGGGACAGAACACTGAAGCTTTCTTT. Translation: CASLKDWGQNTEAFF.

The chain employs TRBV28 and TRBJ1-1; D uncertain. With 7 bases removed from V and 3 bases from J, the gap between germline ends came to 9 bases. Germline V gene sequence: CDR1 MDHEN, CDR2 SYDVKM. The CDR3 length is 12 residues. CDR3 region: CASNTAYTEAFF. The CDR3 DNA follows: TGTGCCAGCAATACAGCCTACACTGAAGCTTTCTTT. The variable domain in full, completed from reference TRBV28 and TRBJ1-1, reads DVKVTQSSRYLVKRTGEKVFLECVQDMDHENMFWYRQDPGLGLRLIYFSYDVKMKEKGDIPEGYSVSREKKERFSLILESASTNQTSMYLCASNTAYTEAFFGQGTRLTVV.

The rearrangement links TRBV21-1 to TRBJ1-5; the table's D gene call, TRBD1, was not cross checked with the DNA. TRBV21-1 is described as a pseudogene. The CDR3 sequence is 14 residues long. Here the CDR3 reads CASSKWQGILPQHF. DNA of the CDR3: TGTGCCAGCAGCAAATGGCAGGGGATTCTGCCCCAGCATTTT.

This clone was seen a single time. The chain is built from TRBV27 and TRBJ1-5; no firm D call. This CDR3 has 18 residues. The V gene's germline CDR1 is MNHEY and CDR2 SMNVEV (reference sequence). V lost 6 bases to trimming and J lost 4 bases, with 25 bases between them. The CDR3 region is CASSPRSGLESANQPQHF. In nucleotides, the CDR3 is TGTGCCAGCAGCCCTCGGTCGGGCCTGGAGAGCGCAAATCAGCCCCAGCATTTT.

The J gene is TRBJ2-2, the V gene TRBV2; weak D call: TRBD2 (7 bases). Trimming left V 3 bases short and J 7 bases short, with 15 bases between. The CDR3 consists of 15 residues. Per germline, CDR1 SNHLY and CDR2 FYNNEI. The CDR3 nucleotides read TGTGCCAGCAGTGACTGGGGGGGCCCGAACGGGGAGCTGTTTTTT. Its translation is CASSDWGGPNGELFF.

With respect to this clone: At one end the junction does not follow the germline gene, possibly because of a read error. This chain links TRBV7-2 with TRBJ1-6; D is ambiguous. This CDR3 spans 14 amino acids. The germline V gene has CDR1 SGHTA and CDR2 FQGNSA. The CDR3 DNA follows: TGTGCCAGCAGCTCCGACGGAGGGTATTCCCCCCTCCACTTT. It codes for CASSSDGGYSPLHF. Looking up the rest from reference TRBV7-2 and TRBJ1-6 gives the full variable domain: GAGVSQSPSNKVTEKGKDVELRCDPISGHTALYWYRQSLGQGLEFLIYFQGNSAPDKSGLPSDRFSAERTGGSVSTLTIQRTQQEDSAVYLCASSSDGGYSPLHFGNGTRLTVT.

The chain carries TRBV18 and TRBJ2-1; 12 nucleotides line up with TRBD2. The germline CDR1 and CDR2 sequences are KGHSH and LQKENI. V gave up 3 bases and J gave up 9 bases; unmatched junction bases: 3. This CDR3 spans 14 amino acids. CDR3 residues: CASSPELAGGEQFF. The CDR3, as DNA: TGTGCCAGCTCACCGGAACTAGCGGGAGGTGAGCAGTTCTTC.

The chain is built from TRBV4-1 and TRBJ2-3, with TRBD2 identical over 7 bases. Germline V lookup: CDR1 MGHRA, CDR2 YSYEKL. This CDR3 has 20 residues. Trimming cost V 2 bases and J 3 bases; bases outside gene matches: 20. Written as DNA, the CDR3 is TGCGCCAGCAGCCAATTACCGGTAGCGGGCCTACCCAGCCCAACAGATACGCAGTATTTT. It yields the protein CASSQLPVAGLPSPTDTQYF.

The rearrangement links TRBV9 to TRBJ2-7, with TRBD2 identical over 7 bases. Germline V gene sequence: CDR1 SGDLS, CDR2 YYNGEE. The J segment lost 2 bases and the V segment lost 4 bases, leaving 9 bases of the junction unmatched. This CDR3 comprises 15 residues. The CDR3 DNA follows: TGTGCCAGCAGCCCGACTAGCCTGATTACCTACGAGCAGTACTTC. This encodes CASSPTSLITYEQYF.

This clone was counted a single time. CDR3 in DNA: TGTGCCAGCAGCTTAGGGGGTAGGGCGTCAGATACGCAGTATTTT. Translating gives CASSLGGRASDTQYF. The rearrangement joins TRBV7-3 to TRBJ2-3, with D possibly called TRBD1 or TRBD2 (5 bases each). CDR1 is SGHTA, CDR2 FQGTGA, per germline. Trimming removed 2 bases from V and 4 bases from J, with 13 bases in between. The CDR3 length is 15 residues.